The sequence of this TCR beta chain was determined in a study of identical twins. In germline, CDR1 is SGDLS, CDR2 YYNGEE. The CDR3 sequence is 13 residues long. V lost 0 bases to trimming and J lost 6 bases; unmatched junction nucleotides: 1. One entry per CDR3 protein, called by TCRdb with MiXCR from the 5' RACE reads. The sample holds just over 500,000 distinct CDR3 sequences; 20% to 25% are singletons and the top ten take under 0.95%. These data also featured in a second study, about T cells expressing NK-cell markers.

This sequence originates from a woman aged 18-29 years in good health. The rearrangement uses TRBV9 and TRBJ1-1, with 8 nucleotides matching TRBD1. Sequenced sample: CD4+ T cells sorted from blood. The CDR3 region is CASSVAGGAEAFF. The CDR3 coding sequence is TGTGCCAGCAGCGTAGCAGGGGGCGCTGAAGCTTTCTTT.